Listed below are T cell receptor beta chains from one sample, sequenced in a study of PD-L1 blockade in urothelial cancer. Profiling relied on immunoSEQ multiplex PCR, and the TCRdb table lists in-frame clones only, not all of them. The data contain 85,000 to 90,000 clones, approximately 91% of them singletons. The specimen was PBMCs, collected around atezolizumab (anti-PD-L1) treatment. These receptors originate from a man aged 55 to 69 with urothelial cancer. The CDR3 runs from the conserved cysteine through the conserved F or W. The order of the fields is J gene, clone size, D gene, V gene, CDR3 DNA, CDR3 protein. The D gene is left open where the match is weak. Only part of the rows carry a size: once, few, many, or a class if the clone is expanded.

j_call: TRBJ2-1; clone_size: -; d_call: TRBD2; v_call: TRBV5-1; cdr3_nt: TGCGCCAGCAGCTTGGGGACTAGCGGGGTGGGGTTCTTC; cdr3_aa: CASSLGTSGVGFF
j_call: TRBJ1-3; clone_size: -; d_call: TRBD1; v_call: TRBV30; cdr3_nt: TGTGCCTGGGGCAACAGGGGAGGATCTGGAAACACCATATATTTT; cdr3_aa: CAWGNRGGSGNTIYF
j_call: TRBJ2-2; clone_size: -; d_call: -; v_call: TRBV7-9; cdr3_nt: TGTGCCAGCAGCTTAGTGCCGAGGACCGGGGAGCTGTTTTTT; cdr3_aa: CASSLVPRTGELFF
j_call: TRBJ1-4; clone_size: -; d_call: -; v_call: TRBV25-1; cdr3_nt: TGTGCCAGCAGAACCCGAGGAGGGGATGGAAAAAAACTGTTTTTT; cdr3_aa: CASRTRGGDGKKLFF
j_call: TRBJ2-7; clone_size: few; d_call: TRBD2; v_call: TRBV11-3; cdr3_nt: TGTGCCAGCAGCTTAGGACTAGCGGGGTCCTACGAGCAGTACTTC; cdr3_aa: CASSLGLAGSYEQYF
j_call: TRBJ2-7; clone_size: -; d_call: TRBD1; v_call: TRBV11-2; cdr3_nt: TGTGCCAGCAGCTTAGCGGGGACAGGGTCCTACGAGCAGTACTTC; cdr3_aa: CASSLAGTGSYEQYF
j_call: TRBJ2-7; clone_size: -; d_call: -; v_call: TRBV6-5; cdr3_nt: TGTGCCAGCAGCCCCATCCGGGGAATTAATTACGAGCAGTACTTC; cdr3_aa: CASSPIRGINYEQYF
j_call: TRBJ2-1; clone_size: -; d_call: TRBD2; v_call: TRBV4-2; cdr3_nt: TGTGCCAGCAGCCAAGATCGAGCCGGGAGGGAGCAGTTCTTC; cdr3_aa: CASSQDRAGREQFF
j_call: TRBJ2-5; clone_size: once; d_call: TRBD1; v_call: TRBV5-6; cdr3_nt: TGTGCCAGCAGCTGGGGCAGGGGGGAGACCCAGTACTTC; cdr3_aa: CASSWGRGETQYF
j_call: TRBJ2-5; clone_size: -; d_call: TRBD2; v_call: TRBV28; cdr3_nt: TGTGCCAGCAGCGTTAGCGGGGGGGCACAAGAGACCCAGTACTTC; cdr3_aa: CASSVSGGAQETQYF
j_call: TRBJ1-3; clone_size: -; d_call: TRBD1; v_call: TRBV7-2; cdr3_nt: TGTGCCAGCAGCCCGCAGGGGGACAGAAACACCATATATTTT; cdr3_aa: CASSPQGDRNTIYF
j_call: TRBJ2-5; clone_size: -; d_call: TRBD1; v_call: TRBV7-2; cdr3_nt: TGTGCCAGCAGCCTCCCTCAGGGGGCTAAGTACTTC; cdr3_aa: CASSLPQGAKYF
j_call: TRBJ2-1; clone_size: -; d_call: -; v_call: TRBV19; cdr3_nt: TGTGCCAGTAGTATCACAGGGTCGGATGAGCAGTTCTTC; cdr3_aa: CASSITGSDEQFF
j_call: TRBJ1-4; clone_size: -; d_call: -; v_call: TRBV25-1; cdr3_nt: TGTGCGCTCGTATGGGGCATGCTGAAGGAAAAACTGTTTTTT; cdr3_aa: CALVWGMLKEKLFF
j_call: TRBJ2-7; clone_size: -; d_call: TRBD1; v_call: TRBV7-6; cdr3_nt: TGTGCCAGCAGCTTAGGGGGCTACAGGGGGCGAGGGGTTGACGAGCAGTACTTC; cdr3_aa: CASSLGGYRGRGVDEQYF
j_call: TRBJ2-3; clone_size: -; d_call: TRBD2; v_call: TRBV5-1; cdr3_nt: TGCGCCAGCAGCTTGGAGACTAGCGGGGCAGATACGCAGTATTTT; cdr3_aa: CASSLETSGADTQYF
j_call: TRBJ2-1; clone_size: -; d_call: -; v_call: TRBV5-6; cdr3_nt: TGTGCCAGCAGCAGGTTTTTGAGCGTCTACAATGAGCAGTTCTTC; cdr3_aa: CASSRFLSVYNEQFF
j_call: TRBJ1-2; clone_size: -; d_call: -; v_call: TRBV9; cdr3_nt: TGTGCCAGCAGCGTAGGTAATAGTGCTTACTATGGCTACACCTTC; cdr3_aa: CASSVGNSAYYGYTF